This T cell receptor (delta chain) was captured by sequencing in a study of gamma-delta T cells after stem cell transplantation. Germline V gives CDR1 TSWWSYY, CDR2 QGS. This CDR3 contains 20 residues. V dropped 5 bases and J dropped 0 bases, with 28 bases sitting between them. TCRdb applied CATT to the RT-PCR reads for clone calling. The sample lists over 9,000 delta-chain clones, approximately 40% seen once, with 2.8% in the top ten. What was sequenced was gamma-delta T cells. The rearrangement links TRDV1 to TRDJ1; D tentatively reads TRDD2 or TRDD3 (7 bases each). This TCR was sampled from a human donor. It is not recorded whose cells these are; they may come from a transplant donor. CDR3 nucleotide sequence: TGTGCTCTTGGGCTTCCTTTCCTACGTCGCTGGGGGGGTTACACCGATAAACTCATCTTT. It is translated as CALGLPFLRRWGGYTDKLIF.